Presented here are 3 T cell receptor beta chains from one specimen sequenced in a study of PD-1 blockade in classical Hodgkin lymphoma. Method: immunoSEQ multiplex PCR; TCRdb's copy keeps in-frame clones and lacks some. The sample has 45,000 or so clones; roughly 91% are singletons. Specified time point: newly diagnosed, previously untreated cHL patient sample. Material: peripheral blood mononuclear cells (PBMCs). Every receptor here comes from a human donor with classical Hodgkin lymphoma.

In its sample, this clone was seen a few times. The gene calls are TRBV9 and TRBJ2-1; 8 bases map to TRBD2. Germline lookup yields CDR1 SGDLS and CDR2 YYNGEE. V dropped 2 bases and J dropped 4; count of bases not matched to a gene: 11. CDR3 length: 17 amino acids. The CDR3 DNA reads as TGTGCCAGCAGCGTTGGTCCCAGGAGCGGGGGATACAATGAGCAGTTCTTC. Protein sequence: CASSVGPRSGGYNEQFF.

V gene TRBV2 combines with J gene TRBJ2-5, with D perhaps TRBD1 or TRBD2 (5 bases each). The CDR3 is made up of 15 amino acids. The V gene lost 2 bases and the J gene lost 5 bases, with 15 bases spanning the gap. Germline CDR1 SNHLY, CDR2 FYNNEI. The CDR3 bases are TGTGCCAGCAGTGAATACCCCGGGACGGGCGAGACCCAGTACTTC. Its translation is CASSEYPGTGETQYF.

CDR3 residues: CASSSPDRDGGNTIYF. CDR3 DNA: TGTGCCAGCAGTTCCCCCGACAGGGACGGGGGAAACACCATATATTTT. The rearrangement uses TRBV27 and TRBJ1-3, with 7 positions matching TRBD1. The J segment lost 4 bases and the V segment lost 4 bases, leaving 10 bases of the junction unmatched. Looked up from germline, CDR1 is MNHEY and CDR2 is SMNVEV (reference sequence). The CDR3 extends over 16 amino acids.